The 6 T cell receptor beta chains below all came from one sample that was sequenced in a study of CD8 T cells in Susac syndrome. RNA totalling about 0.45 to 1 ug underwent reverse transcription with random hexamers. TCRdb ran MiXCR on the immunoSEQ multiplex PCR reads and lists one entry per CDR3 protein. The repertoire holds under 550,000 distinct CDR3 sequences, 75% to 90% seen once, with under 0.15% in the top ten. Sequencing input: CD8+ T cells from PBMCs. The receptors originated from a human donor with multiple sclerosis.

The chain carries TRBV4-1 and TRBJ1-1; the D gene is possibly TRBD1 (5 bases). This CDR3 is 16 amino acids long. V gave up 1 base and J gave up 0 bases, with 12 bases separating them. CDR1 is MGHRA, CDR2 YSYEKL, per germline. The CDR3 protein is CASSQVWGTLNTEAFF. The CDR3, as DNA: TGCGCCAGCAGCCAAGTGTGGGGGACCCTGAACACTGAAGCTTTCTTT.

The J gene is TRBJ2-5, the V gene TRBV7-9; weak D call: TRBD2 (6 bases). This CDR3 has 14 residues. CDR1 and CDR2 from the germline V gene are SEHNR and FQNEAQ (reference sequence). Trimming took 6 bases from V and 3 from J, leaving 14 bases between them. In DNA, the CDR3 is TGTGCCAGCAGTCTGGGACTGAAAAAAGAGACCCAGTACTTC. Protein product: CASSLGLKKETQYF.

The rearrangement links TRBV27 to TRBJ2-3, with D hard to call. Germline V gene lookup returns CDR1 MNHEY and CDR2 SMNVEV (reference sequence). The CDR3 spans 14 residues. Trimming took off 3 bases at V and 0 bases at J, with 7 bases between the two ends. Here the CDR3 DNA reads TGTGCCAGCAGTTTGATGGACAGCACAGATACGCAGTATTTT. Translation: CASSLMDSTDTQYF.

This chain uses TRBV29-1 with TRBJ1-2; D remains ambiguous. Trimming stripped 0 bases from V and 2 bases from J, with 7 bases between. This CDR3 is 13 amino acids long. CDR1 and CDR2 (germline): SQVTM, ANQGSEA. The CDR3 DNA reads as TGCAGCGTTGAAGAAACAACGAACTATGGCTACACCTTC. It is translated as CSVEETTNYGYTF.

The chain links TRBV19 to TRBJ2-2; 11 nucleotides align to TRBD1. V was pared by 4 bases and J by 5 bases, with 6 bases of the junction left unmatched. This CDR3 has 16 amino acids. The germline V gene has CDR1 LNHDA and CDR2 SQIVND (reference sequence). In DNA form, the CDR3 reads TGTGCCAGTAGTAACGGACAGGGGGCCCATACCGGGGAGCTGTTTTTT. This codes for CASSNGQGAHTGELFF.

The J gene is TRBJ1-1, the V gene TRBV5-6; D is uncertain. This CDR3 is 14 amino acids long. The V gene's germline CDR1 is SGHDT and CDR2 YYEEEE. With 1 base removed from V and 1 base from J, the gap between germline ends came to 8 bases. Here the CDR3 reads CASSLPQGNTEAFF. The CDR3 DNA follows: TGTGCCAGCAGCTTGCCCCAAGGGAACACTGAAGCTTTCTTT.